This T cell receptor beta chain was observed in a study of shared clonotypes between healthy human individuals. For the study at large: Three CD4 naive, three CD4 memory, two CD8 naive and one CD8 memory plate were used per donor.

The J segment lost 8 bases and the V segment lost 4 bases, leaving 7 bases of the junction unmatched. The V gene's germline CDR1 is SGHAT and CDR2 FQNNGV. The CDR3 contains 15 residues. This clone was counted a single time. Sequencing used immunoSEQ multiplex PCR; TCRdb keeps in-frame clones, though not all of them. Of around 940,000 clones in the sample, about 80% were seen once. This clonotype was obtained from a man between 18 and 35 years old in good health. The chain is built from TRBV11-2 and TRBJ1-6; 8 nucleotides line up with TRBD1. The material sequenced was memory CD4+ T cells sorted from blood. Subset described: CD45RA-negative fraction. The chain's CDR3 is CASSSQTGADSPLHF. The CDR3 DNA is TGTGCCAGCAGCTCCCAGACAGGGGCGGATTCACCCCTCCACTTT.